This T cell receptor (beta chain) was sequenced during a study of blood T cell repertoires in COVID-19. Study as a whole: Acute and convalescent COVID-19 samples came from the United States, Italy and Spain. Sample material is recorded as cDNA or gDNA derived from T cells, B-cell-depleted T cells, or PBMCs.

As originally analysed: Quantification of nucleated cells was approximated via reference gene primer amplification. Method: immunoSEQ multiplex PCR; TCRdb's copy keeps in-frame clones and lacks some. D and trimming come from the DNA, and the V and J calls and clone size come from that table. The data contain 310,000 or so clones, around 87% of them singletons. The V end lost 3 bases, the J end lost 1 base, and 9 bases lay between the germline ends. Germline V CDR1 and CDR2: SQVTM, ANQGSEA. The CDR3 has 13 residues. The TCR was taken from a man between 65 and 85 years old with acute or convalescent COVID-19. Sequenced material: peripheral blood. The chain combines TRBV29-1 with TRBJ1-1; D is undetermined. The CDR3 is CSVDRIKNTEAFF. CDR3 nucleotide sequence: TGCAGCGTTGACAGGATTAAGAACACTGAAGCTTTCTTT.